These T cell receptor beta chains were read from a single sample in a study of blood T cell repertoires in COVID-19. The method was immunoSEQ multiplex PCR; TCRdb's version includes in-frame clones alone and lacks a portion of them. The sample contains 250,000 to 350,000 clones, around 85% of which appear only once. The sequencing input was peripheral blood. Receptors were obtained from a human donor with COVID-19, enrolled during active disease. The donor label of this sample is uncertain. Both conserved end residues are part of each CDR3. D genes are given only for firm matches. Rows may omit the clone size; those that give it use once, few, many or a size class.

V,length,size,D,J,DNA,CDR3
TRBV20-1,12,-,-,TRBJ1-4,TGCAGTGCTAGTCGGACAGATGAAAAACTGTTTTTT,CSASRTDEKLFF
TRBV29-1,14,once,TRBD2,TRBJ2-3,TGCAGCGTTGAAAGCGGGAGGTATGGTGATACGCAGTATTTT,CSVESGRYGDTQYF
TRBV11-3,14,-,-,TRBJ2-1,TGTGCCAGCAGCTTAGATTCCCAGAACAATGAGCAGTTCTTC,CASSLDSQNNEQFF
TRBV7-3,14,once,TRBD2,TRBJ2-1,TGTGCCAGCGGCCGGACTAGCGGGAGTAGTGAGCAGTTCTTC,CASGRTSGSSEQFF
TRBV6-1,12,-,-,TRBJ2-7,TGTGCCAGCAGTCTCCCAGGAGGAGAGCAGTACTTC,CASSLPGGEQYF
TRBV12-3/TRBV12-4,13,-,TRBD1,TRBJ1-2,TGTGCCAGCAGTTTCGAGACAGGGGGAGGCTACACCTTC,CASSFETGGGYTF
TRBV29-1,14,-,-,TRBJ1-5,TGCAGCGTCACCACACTAAATAGCAATCAGCCCCAGCATTTT,CSVTTLNSNQPQHF
TRBV11-2,14,-,TRBD1,TRBJ1-1,TGTGCCAGCAGCTTTACAGGGGCCTCCACTGAAGCTTTCTTT,CASSFTGASTEAFF
TRBV27,15,-,-,TRBJ1-5,TGTGCCAGCAGTCCGTGGGAGGGATACAATCAGCCCCAGCATTTT,CASSPWEGYNQPQHF
TRBV28,14,-,-,TRBJ1-1,TGTGCCAGCAGTTTGAGCGGGGGCGAAACTGAAGCTTTCTTT,CASSLSGGETEAFF
TRBV5-4,15,-,TRBD2,TRBJ2-1,TGTGCCAGCAGCTTGGTACTAGCGGGAAACAATGAGCAGTTCTTC,CASSLVLAGNNEQFF
TRBV7-3,16,-,TRBD1,TRBJ1-2,TGTGCCAGCAGCTTAACGGGAGGACAGGGGAGCTATGGCTACACCTTC,CASSLTGGQGSYGYTF
TRBV5-5,14,-,-,TRBJ2-2,TGTGCCAGCAGCTCGGAAAGCGGGACCGGGGAGCTGTTTTTT,CASSSESGTGELFF
TRBV28,15,-,TRBD2,TRBJ2-1,TGTGCCAGCAGTTCCTTAGCGGGAGTAGTGAATGAGCAGTTCTTC,CASSSLAGVVNEQFF
TRBV7-8,14,-,TRBD1,TRBJ1-4,TGTGCCAGCAGCTTGGGACAGGATAATGAAAAACTGTTTTTT,CASSLGQDNEKLFF
TRBV7-6,13,few,-,TRBJ2-2,TGTGCCAGCAGCTTGAGGCAGCCCGGGGAGCTGTTTTTT,CASSLRQPGELFF
TRBV5-1,16,-,TRBD2,TRBJ2-5,TGCGCCAGCAGCTTGGTGGTAGGACTAGCGGGGGAGACCCAGTACTTC,CASSLVVGLAGETQYF
TRBV18,18,few,TRBD2,TRBJ2-2,TGTGCCAGCTCACTTAGCCTAGCGGGAGGGCCGAGCACCGGGGAGCTGTTTTTT,CASSLSLAGGPSTGELFF
TRBV27,14,-,TRBD1,TRBJ1-1,TGTGCCAGCAGTGAACAGGGGACGTACACTGAAGCTTTCTTT,CASSEQGTYTEAFF
TRBV30,17,-,TRBD2,TRBJ2-1,TGTGCCTGGAGTAGAGGGCTAGCGGGAGGGGCACGCGATGAGCAGTTCTTC,CAWSRGLAGGARDEQFF